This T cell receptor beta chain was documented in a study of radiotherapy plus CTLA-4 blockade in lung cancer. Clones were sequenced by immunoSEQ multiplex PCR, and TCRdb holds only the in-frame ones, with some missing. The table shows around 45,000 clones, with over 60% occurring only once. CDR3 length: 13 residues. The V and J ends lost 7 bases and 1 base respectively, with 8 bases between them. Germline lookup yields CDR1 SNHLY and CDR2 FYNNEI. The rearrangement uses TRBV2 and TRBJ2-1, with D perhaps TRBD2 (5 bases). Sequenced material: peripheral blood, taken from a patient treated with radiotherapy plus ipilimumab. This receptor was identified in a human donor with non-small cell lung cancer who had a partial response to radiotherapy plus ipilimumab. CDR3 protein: CASNRGSYNEQFF. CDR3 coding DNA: TGTGCCAGCAACCGGGGATCCTACAATGAGCAGTTCTTC.